Below, 3 T cell receptor beta chains from the same sample are listed, as sequenced in a study of T-cell memory formation after mild COVID-19. TCRdb reprocessed the 5' RACE reads via MiXCR and lists one record per CDR3 protein. The table shows about 620,000 distinct CDR3 sequences, with roughly 18% occurring only once. The sample was PBMCs or a T cell subset sorted from them (not recorded which). The receptors originated from an adult woman who had mild COVID-19 (a few samples of this study predate the infection). Cell type and time point are not known.

This clonotype was counted only a few times. The gene calls are TRBV20-1 and TRBJ1-6; a possible D gene is TRBD1 (6 bases). CDR3 length: 14 amino acids. CDR1 and CDR2 (germline): DFQATT, SNEGSKA (reference sequence). Trimming stripped 6 bases from V and 8 bases from J, with 17 bases between. CDR3 residues: CSAPGVGGDSPLHF. The CDR3 nucleotides are TGCAGTGCCCCGGGCGTAGGGGGGGATTCACCCCTCCACTTT.

The rearrangement links TRBV5-1 to TRBJ1-6, with unresolved D. This CDR3 region has 19 residues. The germline V and J ends were trimmed by 0 bases and 0 bases, with 16 bases remaining between them. In germline, CDR1 is SGHRS, CDR2 YFSETQ. The CDR3 coding sequence is TGCGCCAGCAGCTTGGCCGAGTCGTCACTCAGCTCCTATAATTCACCCCTCCACTTT. It encodes CASSLAESSLSSYNSPLHF. Supplemented by reference TRBV5-1 and TRBJ1-6, the full variable domain reads KAGVTQTPRYLIKTRGQQVTLSCSPISGHRSVSWYQQTPGQGLQFLFEYFSETQRNKGNFPGRFSGRQFSNSRSEMNVSTLELGDSALYLCASSLAESSLSSYNSPLHFGNGTRLTVT.

This clonotype has only a few counts. The rearrangement links TRBV5-4 to TRBJ2-5; perhaps TRBD1 as D (6 bases). Germline V gives CDR1 SGHNT, CDR2 YYREEE (reference sequence). The V end lost 3 bases, the J end lost 2 bases, and 14 bases lay between the germline ends. CDR3 length equals 15 residues. CDR3 DNA: TGTGCCAGCAGCTCGATGACAGGTTCTCAAGAGACCCAGTACTTC. Translated, it gives CASSSMTGSQETQYF. Based on the CDR3 plus reference TRBV5-4 and TRBJ2-5, the full variable domain is ETGVTQSPTHLIKTRGQQVTLRCSSQSGHNTVSWYQQALGQGPQFIFQYYREEENGRGNFPPRFSGLQFPNYSSELNVNALELDDSALYLCASSSMTGSQETQYFGPGTRLLVL.